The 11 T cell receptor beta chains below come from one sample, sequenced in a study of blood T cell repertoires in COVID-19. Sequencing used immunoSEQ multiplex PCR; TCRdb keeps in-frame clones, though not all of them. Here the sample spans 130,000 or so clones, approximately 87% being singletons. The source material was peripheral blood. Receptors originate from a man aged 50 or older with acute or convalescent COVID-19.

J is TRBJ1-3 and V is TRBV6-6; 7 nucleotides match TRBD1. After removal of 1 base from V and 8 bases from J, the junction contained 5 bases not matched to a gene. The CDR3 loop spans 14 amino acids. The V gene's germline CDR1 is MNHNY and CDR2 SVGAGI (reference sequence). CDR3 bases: TGTGCCAGCAGTTACTTCGACAGGGCAGACACCATATATTTT. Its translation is CASSYFDRADTIYF.

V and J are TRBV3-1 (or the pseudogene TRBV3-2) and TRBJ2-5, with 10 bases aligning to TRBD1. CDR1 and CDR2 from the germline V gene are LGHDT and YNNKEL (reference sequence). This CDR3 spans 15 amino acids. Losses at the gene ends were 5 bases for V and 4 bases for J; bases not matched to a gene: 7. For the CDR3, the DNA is TGTGCCAGCAGCTGGGAAGACAGGGGGCGAGAGACCCAGTACTTC. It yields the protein CASSWEDRGRETQYF.

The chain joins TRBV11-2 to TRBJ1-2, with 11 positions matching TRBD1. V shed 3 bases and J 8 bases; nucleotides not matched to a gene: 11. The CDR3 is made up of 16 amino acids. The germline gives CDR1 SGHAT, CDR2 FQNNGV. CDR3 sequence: CASSLTRTGGAEGYTF. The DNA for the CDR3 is TGTGCCAGCAGCTTGACCCGGACAGGGGGCGCCGAGGGCTACACCTTC.

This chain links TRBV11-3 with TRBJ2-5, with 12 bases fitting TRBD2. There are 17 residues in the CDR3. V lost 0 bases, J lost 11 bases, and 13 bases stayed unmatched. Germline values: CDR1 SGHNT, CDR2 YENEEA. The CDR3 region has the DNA TGTGCCAGCAGCTTAGAACTCGAGACTAGCGGGAGACGATTACAGTACTTC. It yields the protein CASSLELETSGRRLQYF.

The CDR3, as DNA: TGTGCCAGCAGTTACGGGGCAGGGATGAACACTGAAGCTTTCTTT. This translates into CASSYGAGMNTEAFF. This rearrangement joins TRBV6-5 to TRBJ1-1; D might be TRBD1 (5 bases). This CDR3 contains 15 residues. V shed 2 bases and J shed 0 bases, with 10 bases lying between them. Per the germline V gene, CDR1 is MNHEY and CDR2 is SVGAGI.

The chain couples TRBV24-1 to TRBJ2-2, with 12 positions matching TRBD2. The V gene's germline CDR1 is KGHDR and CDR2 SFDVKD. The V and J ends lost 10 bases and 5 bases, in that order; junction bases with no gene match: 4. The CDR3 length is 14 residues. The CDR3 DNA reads TGTGCCACAGGACTAGCGGGAAGGACCGGGGAGCTGTTTTTT. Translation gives CATGLAGRTGELFF.

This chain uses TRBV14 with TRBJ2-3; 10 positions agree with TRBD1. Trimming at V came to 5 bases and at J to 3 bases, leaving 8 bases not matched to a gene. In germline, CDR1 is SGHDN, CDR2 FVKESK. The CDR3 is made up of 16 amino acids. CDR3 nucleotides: TGTGCCAGCAGCTACCGGGACAGGGGAGGAACAGATACGCAGTATTTT. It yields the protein CASSYRDRGGTDTQYF.

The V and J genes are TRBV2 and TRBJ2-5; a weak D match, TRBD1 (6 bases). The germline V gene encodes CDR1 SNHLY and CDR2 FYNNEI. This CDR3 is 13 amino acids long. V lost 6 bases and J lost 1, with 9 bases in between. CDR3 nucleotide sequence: TGTGCCAGCAGGCGGACAGCCCAAGAGACCCAGTACTTC. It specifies CASRRTAQETQYF.

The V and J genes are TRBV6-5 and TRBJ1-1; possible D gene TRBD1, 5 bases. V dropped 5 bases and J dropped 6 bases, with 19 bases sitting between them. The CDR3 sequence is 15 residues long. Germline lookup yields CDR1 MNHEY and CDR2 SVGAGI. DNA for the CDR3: TGTGCCAGCAGTCACCCCCCGGGACGGGACTCTGAAGCTTTCTTT. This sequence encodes CASSHPPGRDSEAFF.

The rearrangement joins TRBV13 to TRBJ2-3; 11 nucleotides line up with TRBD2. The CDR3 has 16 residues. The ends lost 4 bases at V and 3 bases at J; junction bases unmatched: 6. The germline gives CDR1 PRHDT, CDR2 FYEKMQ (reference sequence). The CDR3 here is CASSSVAGGPTDTQYF. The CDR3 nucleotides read TGTGCCAGCAGCTCCGTAGCGGGAGGGCCAACAGATACGCAGTATTTT. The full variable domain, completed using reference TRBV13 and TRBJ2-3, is AAGVIQSPRHLIKEKRETATLKCYPIPRHDTVYWYQQGPGQDPQFLISFYEKMQSDKGSIPDRFSAQQFSDYHSELNMSSLELGDSALYFCASSSVAGGPTDTQYFGPGTRLTVL.

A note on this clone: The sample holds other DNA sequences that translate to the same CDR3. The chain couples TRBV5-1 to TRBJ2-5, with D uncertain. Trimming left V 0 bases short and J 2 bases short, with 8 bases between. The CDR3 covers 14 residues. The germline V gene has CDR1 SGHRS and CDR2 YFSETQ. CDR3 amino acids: CASSLGRVQETQYF. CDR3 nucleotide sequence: TGCGCCAGCAGCTTGGGACGGGTACAAGAGACCCAGTACTTC.